One T cell receptor beta chain is described in this entry. Its antigen is as yet unknown. CD45RO-negative, CCR7-positively selected cells formed the naive CD8 fraction, excluding terminally differentiated effector memory CD45RA+ cells. With V trimmed by 5 bases and J by 4 bases, 9 bases remained unmatched. The CDR3 spans 16 residues. Germline V lookup: CDR1 SEHNR, CDR2 FQNEAQ (reference sequence). The data were produced by immunoSEQ multiplex PCR, yet TCRdb's version contains in-frame clones alone and is incomplete. The sample consists of hundreds of thousands of clones, 85% to 95% of them appearing once. The data originate from a study of shared clonotypes between healthy human individuals. Whole-study context: The study enrolled a couple of women and three men aged 18 to 49. CD4 naive cells filled three plates per donor, CD4 memory three, CD8 naive two and CD8 memory one.

General observations from the study: Naive subsets tended to show greater estimated richness than memory subsets. Non-shared clonotypes had lower generation probabilities than clonotypes shared by all four sorted-subset donors.

The chain uses TRBV7-9 and TRBJ2-3; 10 bases are a match to TRBD2. What was sequenced was naive CD8+ T cells sorted from blood. This TCR derives from a woman aged 30 to 39 in good health. CDR3 sequence reads: CASSDQLAGVADTQYF. CDR3 coding DNA: TGTGCCAGCAGCGACCAGCTAGCGGGAGTGGCAGATACGCAGTATTTT.